The rows below give T cell receptor beta chains drawn from one sample of a study of CD8 T cells in Susac syndrome. Using its own MiXCR run on the immunoSEQ multiplex PCR reads, TCRdb lists one record per CDR3 protein. The sample lists 400,000 or so distinct CDR3 sequences, approximately 85% occurring once. Sequenced sample: CD8+ T cells from PBMCs. Receptors were obtained from a human donor with multiple sclerosis. Both conserved end residues are part of each CDR3. Fields, in order: D gene, J gene, V gene, clone size, CDR3 DNA, CDR3 protein. D genes are given only for firm matches. Some rows have no size entry. The others give once, few or many, or a class for an expanded clone.

D gene: .
J gene: TRBJ2-7
V gene: TRBV7-6
clone size: few
CDR3 DNA: TGTGCCAGCAGCTTAGAGGCAGGGGCCCGCGAGCAGTACTTC
CDR3 protein: CASSLEAGAREQYF

D gene: .
J gene: TRBJ1-1
V gene: TRBV2
clone size: .
CDR3 DNA: TGTGCCAGCAGCAATTCAGGACAGTACAACACTGAAGCTTTCTTT
CDR3 protein: CASSNSGQYNTEAFF

D gene: TRBD1
J gene: TRBJ2-7
V gene: TRBV27
clone size: .
CDR3 DNA: TGTGCCGTCGGACCGACAGGGAGACACTACGAGCAGTACTTC
CDR3 protein: CAVGPTGRHYEQYF

D gene: .
J gene: TRBJ2-1
V gene: TRBV7-9
clone size: .
CDR3 DNA: TGTGCCAGCAGCTTAGTTAGAGAACCCTACAATGAGCAGTTCTTC
CDR3 protein: CASSLVREPYNEQFF

D gene: .
J gene: TRBJ2-5
V gene: TRBV6-5
clone size: .
CDR3 DNA: TGTGCCAGCAGTTACTCGACCCAAGAGACCCAGTACTTC
CDR3 protein: CASSYSTQETQYF

D gene: .
J gene: TRBJ1-1
V gene: TRBV12-3/TRBV12-4
clone size: few
CDR3 DNA: TGTGCCAGCTCAGAGGGTGGTGAAGCTTTCTTT
CDR3 protein: CASSEGGEAFF

D gene: .
J gene: TRBJ1-1
V gene: TRBV21-1
clone size: .
CDR3 DNA: TGTGCCAGCACCTCCTTCTTGGCCGAGGACACTGAAGCTTTCTTT
CDR3 protein: CASTSFLAEDTEAFF

D gene: .
J gene: TRBJ1-2
V gene: TRBV4-1
clone size: .
CDR3 DNA: TGCGCCAGCAGCCAAGGGCAATTTAACTATGGCTACACCTTC
CDR3 protein: CASSQGQFNYGYTF

D gene: .
J gene: TRBJ2-7
V gene: TRBV7-6
clone size: .
CDR3 DNA: TGTGCCAGCAGCTTAGGGGGACTCTACTCCTACGAGCAGTACTTC
CDR3 protein: CASSLGGLYSYEQYF

D gene: TRBD1
J gene: TRBJ2-1
V gene: TRBV12-3/TRBV12-4
clone size: .
CDR3 DNA: TGTGCCAGCAAATGGACAGGGGGCAATGAGCAGTTCTTC
CDR3 protein: CASKWTGGNEQFF

D gene: .
J gene: TRBJ2-2
V gene: TRBV2
clone size: .
CDR3 DNA: TGTGCCAGTTCGGGCGCGAACACCGGGGAGCTGTTTTTT
CDR3 protein: CASSGANTGELFF

D gene: TRBD2
J gene: TRBJ2-1
V gene: TRBV27
clone size: .
CDR3 DNA: TGTGCCAGCAGTGTTACTAGCGGGAGGCCCAACAATGAGCAGTTCTTC
CDR3 protein: CASSVTSGRPNNEQFF

D gene: .
J gene: TRBJ2-7
V gene: TRBV30
clone size: .
CDR3 DNA: TGTGCCTGGAGTGTCGACGGATACGAGCAGTACTTC
CDR3 protein: CAWSVDGYEQYF

D gene: .
J gene: TRBJ2-5
V gene: TRBV29-1
clone size: .
CDR3 DNA: TGCAGCGTTGCATTAACCAACGAGGGGGAGACCCAGTACTTC
CDR3 protein: CSVALTNEGETQYF